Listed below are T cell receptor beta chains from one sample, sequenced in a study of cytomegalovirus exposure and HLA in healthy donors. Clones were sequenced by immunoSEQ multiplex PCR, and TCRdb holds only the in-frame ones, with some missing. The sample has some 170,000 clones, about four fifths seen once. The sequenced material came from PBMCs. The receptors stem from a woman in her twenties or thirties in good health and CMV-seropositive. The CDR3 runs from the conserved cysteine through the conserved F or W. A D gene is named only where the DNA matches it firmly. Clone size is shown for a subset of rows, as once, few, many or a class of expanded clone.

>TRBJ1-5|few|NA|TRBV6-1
TGTGCCAGCAGACAGGGCCTCAATCAGCCCCAGCATTTT
CASRQGLNQPQHF
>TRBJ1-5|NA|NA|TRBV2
TGTGCCAGCAGTGAAGGGAGAGTGGGTCAGCCCCAGCATTTT
CASSEGRVGQPQHF
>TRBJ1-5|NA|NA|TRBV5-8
TGTGCCAGCAGCTTGAATTACGGAGGACAGATTAATCAGCCCCAGCATTTT
CASSLNYGGQINQPQHF
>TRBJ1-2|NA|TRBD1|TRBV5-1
TGCGCCAGCAGCTTGGTATTGGAGGGGGCGCCGGGCTACACCTTC
CASSLVLEGAPGYTF
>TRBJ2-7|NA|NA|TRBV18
TGTGCCAGCTCACCACCCGGAGGCGAGCAGTACTTC
CASSPPGGEQYF
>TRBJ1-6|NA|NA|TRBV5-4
TGTGCCAGCAGCTTGGGCGGCTCCTATAATTCACCCCTCCACTTT
CASSLGGSYNSPLHF
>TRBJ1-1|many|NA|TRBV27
TGTGCCAGCAGTTTGAACATGAACACTGAAGCTTTCTTT
CASSLNMNTEAFF
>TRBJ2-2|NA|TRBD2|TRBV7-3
TGTGCCAGCAGCACCCCGGCCGGGACTAGCGGGGGTCGGGGAAGGAACACCGGGGAGCTGTTTTTT
CASSTPAGTSGGRGRNTGELFF
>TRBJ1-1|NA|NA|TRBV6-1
TGTGCCAGCAGTCGGGGGGGCGCGGACACTGAAGCTTTCTTT
CASSRGGADTEAFF
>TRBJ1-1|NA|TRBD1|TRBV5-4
TGTGCCAGCAGCTGGGACAGGGTCAACACTGAAGCTTTCTTT
CASSWDRVNTEAFF
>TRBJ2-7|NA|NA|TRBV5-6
TGTGCCAGCAGCTTGTCCATCGGGGGCGAGCAGTACTTC
CASSLSIGGEQYF
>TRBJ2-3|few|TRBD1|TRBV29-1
TGCAGCGGGACAGGGGGCGCGGCAGATACGCAGTATTTT
CSGTGGAADTQYF
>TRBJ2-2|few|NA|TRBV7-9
TGTGCCAGCAGCTTAGGTTGGCCGAACACCGGGGAGCTGTTTTTT
CASSLGWPNTGELFF
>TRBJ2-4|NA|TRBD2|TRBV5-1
TGCGCCAGCAGCTTCAGCGGGGGAGGCAAAAACATTCAGTACTTC
CASSFSGGGKNIQYF
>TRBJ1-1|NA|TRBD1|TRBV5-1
TGCGCCAGCAGCCTCGGGACAGGGCTGGGTGAAGCTTTCTTT
CASSLGTGLGEAFF
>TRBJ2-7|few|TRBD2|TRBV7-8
TGTGCCAGCAGCTCTAGGACTAGCGGTACCTACGAGCAGTACTTC
CASSSRTSGTYEQYF
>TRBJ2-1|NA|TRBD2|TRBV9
TGTGCCAGCAGCGACACGGGGGGTCCGATCTTC
CASSDTGGPIF
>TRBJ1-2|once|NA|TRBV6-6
TGTGCCAGCAGTTATATCCCCAAGGGGCTTGGCTATGGCTACACCTTC
CASSYIPKGLGYGYTF
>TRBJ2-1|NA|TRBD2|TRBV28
TGTGCCAGCGGCGGGACTATTAACGATGAGCAGTTCTTC
CASGGTINDEQFF
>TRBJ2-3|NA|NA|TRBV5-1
TGCGCCAGCAGCGAGGTTTCGGGCACAGATACGCAGTATTTT
CASSEVSGTDTQYF
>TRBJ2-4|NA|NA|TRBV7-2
TGTGCCAGCAGCTTAGGTCAGGGGGCCAAAAACATTCAGTACTTC
CASSLGQGAKNIQYF
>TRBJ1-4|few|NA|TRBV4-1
TGCGCCAGCAGCCCGCAAATTCCCGGGCTCTCCGGGGGTGAAAAACTGTTTTTT
CASSPQIPGLSGGEKLFF
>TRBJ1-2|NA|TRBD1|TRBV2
TGTGCCAGCAGTGGGGACAGGGGGCACTATGGCTACACCTTC
CASSGDRGHYGYTF